The rows below give T cell receptor beta chains drawn from one sample of a study of radiotherapy plus CTLA-4 blockade in lung cancer. The repertoire was sequenced with immunoSEQ multiplex PCR; TCRdb's copy has only in-frame clones and lacks some. Of roughly 45,000 clones listed, 63% are singletons. The sample was peripheral blood, taken from a patient treated with radiotherapy plus ipilimumab. Every receptor here comes from a human donor with non-small cell lung cancer who had a partial response to radiotherapy plus ipilimumab. Both conserved end residues are part of each CDR3. The D gene is left open where the match is weak. Only part of the rows carry a size: once, few, many, or a class if the clone is expanded.

V	D	size	J	CDR3	DNA
TRBV6-7	.	.	TRBJ2-7	CASSYRPGLYSYEQYF	TGTGCCAGCAGTTATAGGCCGGGACTTTACTCCTACGAGCAGTACTTC
TRBV5-1	TRBD1	.	TRBJ1-1	CASSFRGLGGTEAFF	TGCGCCAGCAGCTTCAGGGGGCTGGGAGGGACTGAAGCTTTCTTT
TRBV12-5	TRBD1	.	TRBJ1-2	CASGRRGTGTNYGYTF	TGTGCTAGTGGCCGACGCGGGACAGGGACTAACTATGGCTACACCTTC
TRBV4-3	TRBD2	.	TRBJ2-7	CASSQERGNSYEQYF	TGCGCCAGCAGCCAAGAGCGGGGGAACTCCTACGAGCAGTACTTC
TRBV9	.	.	TRBJ1-4	CASSSSQRTNEKLFF	TGTGCCAGCAGCAGTTCCCAGCGTACCAATGAAAAACTGTTTTTT
TRBV5-6	TRBD1	.	TRBJ1-1	CASTPRGDRGNLAEAFF	TGTGCCAGCACCCCGAGGGGTGACAGGGGGAATTTAGCGGAAGCTTTCTTT
TRBV10-2	.	few	TRBJ2-7	CASKAGGYEQYF	TGCGCCAGCAAGGCAGGAGGCTACGAGCAGTACTTC
TRBV5-1	.	.	TRBJ2-3	CASSYLAEGGRTDTQYF	TGCGCCAGCAGCTACCTAGCGGAGGGGGGGCGCACAGATACGCAGTATTTT
TRBV6-5	.	.	TRBJ1-1	CASSQGVRTEAFF	TGTGCCAGCAGTCAAGGGGTGCGCACTGAAGCTTTCTTT
TRBV11-2	.	.	TRBJ2-2	CASSSLGILVGAGTGELFF	TGTGCCAGCAGCTCCCTGGGGATATTAGTGGGGGCGGGCACCGGGGAGCTGTTTTTT
TRBV25-1	.	.	TRBJ1-1	CASSPGGGARTEAFF	TGTGCCAGCAGTCCCGGCGGGGGGGCAAGGACTGAAGCTTTCTTT